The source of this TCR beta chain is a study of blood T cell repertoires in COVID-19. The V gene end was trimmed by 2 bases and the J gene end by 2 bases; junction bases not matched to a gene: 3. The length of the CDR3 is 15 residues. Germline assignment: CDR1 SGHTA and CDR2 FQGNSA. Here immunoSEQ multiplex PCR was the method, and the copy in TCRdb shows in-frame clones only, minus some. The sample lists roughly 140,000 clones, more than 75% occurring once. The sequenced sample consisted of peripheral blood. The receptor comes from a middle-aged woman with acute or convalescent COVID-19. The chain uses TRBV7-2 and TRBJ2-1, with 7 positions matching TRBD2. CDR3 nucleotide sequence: TGTGCCAGCAGCTTAAGGGAGGGCACCTACAATGAGCAGTTCTTC. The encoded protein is CASSLREGTYNEQFF.